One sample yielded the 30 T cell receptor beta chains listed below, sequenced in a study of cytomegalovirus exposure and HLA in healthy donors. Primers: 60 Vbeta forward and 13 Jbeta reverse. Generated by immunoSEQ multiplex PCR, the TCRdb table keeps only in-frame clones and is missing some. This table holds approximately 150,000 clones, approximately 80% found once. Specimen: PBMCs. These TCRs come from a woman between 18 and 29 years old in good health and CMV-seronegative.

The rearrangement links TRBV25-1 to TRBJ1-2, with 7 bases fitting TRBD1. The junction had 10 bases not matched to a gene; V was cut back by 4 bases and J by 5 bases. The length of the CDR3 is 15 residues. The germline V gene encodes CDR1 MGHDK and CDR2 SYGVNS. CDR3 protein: CASSGGTDTIYGYTF. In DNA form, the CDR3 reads TGTGCCAGCAGTGGGGGGACAGATACAATTTATGGCTACACCTTC.

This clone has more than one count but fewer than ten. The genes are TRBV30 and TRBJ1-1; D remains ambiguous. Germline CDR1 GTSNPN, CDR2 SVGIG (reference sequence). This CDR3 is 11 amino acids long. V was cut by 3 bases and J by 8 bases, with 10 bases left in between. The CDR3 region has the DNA TGTGCCTGGAGCACTCAGACAGAAGCTTTCTTT. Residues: CAWSTQTEAFF.

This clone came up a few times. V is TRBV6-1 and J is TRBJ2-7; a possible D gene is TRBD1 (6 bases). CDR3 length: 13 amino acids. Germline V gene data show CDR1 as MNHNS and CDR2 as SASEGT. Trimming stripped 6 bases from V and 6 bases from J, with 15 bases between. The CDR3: CASSPTQGTEQYF. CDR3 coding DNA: TGTGCCAGCAGCCCAACACAGGGAACCGAGCAGTACTTC.

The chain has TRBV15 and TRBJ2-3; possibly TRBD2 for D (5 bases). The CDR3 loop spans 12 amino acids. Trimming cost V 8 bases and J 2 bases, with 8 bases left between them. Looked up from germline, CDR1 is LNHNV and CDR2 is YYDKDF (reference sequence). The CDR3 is CATGENTDTQYF. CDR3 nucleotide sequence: TGTGCCACCGGGGAGAACACAGATACGCAGTATTTT.

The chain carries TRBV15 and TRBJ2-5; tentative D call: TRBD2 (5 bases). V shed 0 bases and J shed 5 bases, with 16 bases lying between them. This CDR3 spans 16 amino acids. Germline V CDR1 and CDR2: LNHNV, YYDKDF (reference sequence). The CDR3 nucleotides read TGTGCCACCAGCAGAGATCCTGTAAGGCGGAGGGAGACCCAGTACTTC. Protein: CATSRDPVRRRETQYF.

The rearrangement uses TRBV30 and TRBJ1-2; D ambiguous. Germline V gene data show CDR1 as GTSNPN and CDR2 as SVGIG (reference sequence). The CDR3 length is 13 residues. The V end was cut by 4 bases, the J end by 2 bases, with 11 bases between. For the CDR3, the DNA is TGTGCCTGGAAGGCTAGTGGGAACTATGGCTACACCTTC. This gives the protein CAWKASGNYGYTF. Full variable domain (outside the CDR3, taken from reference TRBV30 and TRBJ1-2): SQTIHQWPATLVQPVGSPLSLECTVEGTSNPNLYWYRQAAGRGLQLLFYSVGIGQISSEVPQNLSASRPQDRQFILSSKKLLLSDSGFYLCAWKASGNYGYTFGSGTRLTVV.

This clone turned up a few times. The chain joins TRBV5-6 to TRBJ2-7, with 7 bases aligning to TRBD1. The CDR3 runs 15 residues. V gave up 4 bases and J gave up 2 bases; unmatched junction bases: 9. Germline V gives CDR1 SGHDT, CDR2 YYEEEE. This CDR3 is CASSVKPQGAYEQYF. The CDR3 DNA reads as TGTGCCAGCAGCGTGAAGCCCCAGGGGGCCTACGAGCAGTACTTC.

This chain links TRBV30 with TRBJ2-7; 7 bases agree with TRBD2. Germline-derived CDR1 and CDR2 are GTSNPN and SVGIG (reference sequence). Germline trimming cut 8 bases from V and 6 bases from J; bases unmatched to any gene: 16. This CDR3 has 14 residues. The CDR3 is CAGQLGGRYGEQYF. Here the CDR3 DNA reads TGTGCCGGGCAGCTTGGCGGGAGATACGGCGAGCAGTACTTC.

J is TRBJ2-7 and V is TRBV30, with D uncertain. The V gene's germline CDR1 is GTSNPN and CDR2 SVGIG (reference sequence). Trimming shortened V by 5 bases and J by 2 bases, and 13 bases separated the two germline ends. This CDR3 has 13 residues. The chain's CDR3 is CAWAVGGAYEQYF. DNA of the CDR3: TGTGCCTGGGCCGTCGGCGGAGCCTACGAGCAGTACTTC.

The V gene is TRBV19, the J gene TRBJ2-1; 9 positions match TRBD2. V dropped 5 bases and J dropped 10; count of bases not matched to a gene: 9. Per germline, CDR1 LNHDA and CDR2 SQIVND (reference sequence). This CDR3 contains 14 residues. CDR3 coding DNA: TGTGCCAGTAGTCCTGCGGGAGGGCCATACGAGCAGTTCTTC. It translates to CASSPAGGPYEQFF.

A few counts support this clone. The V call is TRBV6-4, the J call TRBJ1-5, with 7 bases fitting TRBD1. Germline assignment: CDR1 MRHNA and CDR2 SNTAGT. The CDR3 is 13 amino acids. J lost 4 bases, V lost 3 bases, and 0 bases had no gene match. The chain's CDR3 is CASSEQGNQPQHF. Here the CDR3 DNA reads TGTGCCAGCAGTGAACAGGGGAATCAGCCCCAGCATTTT.

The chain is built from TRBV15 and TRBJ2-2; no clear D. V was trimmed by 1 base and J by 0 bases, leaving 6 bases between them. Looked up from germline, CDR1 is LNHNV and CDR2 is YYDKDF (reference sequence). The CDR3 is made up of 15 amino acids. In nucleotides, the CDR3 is TGTGCCACCAGCAGAGTTTTCGCGAACACCGGGGAGCTGTTTTTT. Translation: CATSRVFANTGELFF.

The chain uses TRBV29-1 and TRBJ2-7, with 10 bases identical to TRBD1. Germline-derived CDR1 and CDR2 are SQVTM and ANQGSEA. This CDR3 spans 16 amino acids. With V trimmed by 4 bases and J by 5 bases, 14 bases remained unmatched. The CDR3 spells CSVGGWSRDRGDEQYF. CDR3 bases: TGCAGCGTTGGGGGGTGGAGCCGGGACAGGGGAGACGAGCAGTACTTC.

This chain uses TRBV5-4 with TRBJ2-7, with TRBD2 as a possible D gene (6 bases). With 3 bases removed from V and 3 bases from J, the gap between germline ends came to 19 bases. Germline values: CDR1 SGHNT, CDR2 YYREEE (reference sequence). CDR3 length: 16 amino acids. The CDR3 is CASSSHRGRGDYEQYF. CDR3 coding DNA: TGTGCCAGCAGCTCCCACCGTGGGCGGGGCGACTACGAGCAGTACTTC.

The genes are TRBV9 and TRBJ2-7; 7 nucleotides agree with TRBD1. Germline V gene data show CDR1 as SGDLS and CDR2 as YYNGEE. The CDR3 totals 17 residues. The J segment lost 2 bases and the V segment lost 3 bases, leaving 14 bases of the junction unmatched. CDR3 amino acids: CASSGTTGTEFPYEQYF. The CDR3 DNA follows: TGTGCCAGCAGCGGTACTACTGGGACAGAGTTCCCCTACGAGCAGTACTTC. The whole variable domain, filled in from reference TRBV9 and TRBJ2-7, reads DSGVTQTPKHLITATGQRVTLRCSPRSGDLSVYWYQQSLDQGLQFLIQYYNGEERAKGNILERFSAQQFPDLHSELNLSSLELGDSALYFCASSGTTGTEFPYEQYFGPGTRLTVT.

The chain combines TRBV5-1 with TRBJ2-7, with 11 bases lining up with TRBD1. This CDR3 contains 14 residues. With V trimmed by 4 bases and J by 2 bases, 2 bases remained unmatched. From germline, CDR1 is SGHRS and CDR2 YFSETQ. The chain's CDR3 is CASSEGQGAYEQYF. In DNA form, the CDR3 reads TGCGCCAGCAGCGAGGGACAGGGGGCCTACGAGCAGTACTTC.

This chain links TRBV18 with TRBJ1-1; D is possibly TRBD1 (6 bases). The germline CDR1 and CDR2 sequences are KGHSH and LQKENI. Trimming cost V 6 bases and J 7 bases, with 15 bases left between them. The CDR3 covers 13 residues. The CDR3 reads CASSQAGVHEAFF. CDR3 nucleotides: TGTGCCAGCTCCCAGGCAGGGGTGCATGAAGCTTTCTTT.

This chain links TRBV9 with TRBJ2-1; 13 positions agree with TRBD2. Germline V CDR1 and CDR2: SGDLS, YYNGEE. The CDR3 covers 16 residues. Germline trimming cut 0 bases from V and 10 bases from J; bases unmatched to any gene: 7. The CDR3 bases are TGTGCCAGCAGCGTAGATCCCGGACTAGCGGGAGTGGAGCAGTTCTTC. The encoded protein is CASSVDPGLAGVEQFF.

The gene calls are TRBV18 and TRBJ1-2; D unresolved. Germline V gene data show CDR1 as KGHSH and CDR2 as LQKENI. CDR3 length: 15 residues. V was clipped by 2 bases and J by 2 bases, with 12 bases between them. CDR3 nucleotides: TGTGCCAGCTCACCAGGGAGATCCCCCAACTATGGCTACACCTTC. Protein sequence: CASSPGRSPNYGYTF.

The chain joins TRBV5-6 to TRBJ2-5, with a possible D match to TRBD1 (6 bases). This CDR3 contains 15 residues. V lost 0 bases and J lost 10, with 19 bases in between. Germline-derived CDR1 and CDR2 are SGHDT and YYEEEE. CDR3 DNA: TGTGCCAGCAGCTTGGTTGGGACACCAGATGGGAGCCAGTACTTC. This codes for CASSLVGTPDGSQYF.

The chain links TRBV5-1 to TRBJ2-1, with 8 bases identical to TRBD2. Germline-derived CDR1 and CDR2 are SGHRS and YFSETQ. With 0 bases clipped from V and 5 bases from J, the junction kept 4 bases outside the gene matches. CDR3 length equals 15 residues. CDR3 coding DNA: TGCGCCAGCAGCTTGGCGAGCGGGAGAAACAATGAGCAGTTCTTC. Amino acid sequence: CASSLASGRNNEQFF.

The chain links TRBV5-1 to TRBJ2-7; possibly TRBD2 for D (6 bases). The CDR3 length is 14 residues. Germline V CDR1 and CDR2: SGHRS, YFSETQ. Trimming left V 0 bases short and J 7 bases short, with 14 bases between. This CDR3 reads CASSLGGVWDEQYF. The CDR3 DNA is TGCGCCAGCAGCTTGGGGGGGGTGTGGGATGAGCAGTACTTC.

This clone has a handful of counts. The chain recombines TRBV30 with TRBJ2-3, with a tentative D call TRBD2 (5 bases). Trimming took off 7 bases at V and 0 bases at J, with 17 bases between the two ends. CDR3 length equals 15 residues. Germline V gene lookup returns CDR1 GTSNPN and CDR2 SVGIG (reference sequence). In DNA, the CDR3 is TGTGCCTTCCGTACGAGCGGAAGAAGCACAGATACGCAGTATTTT. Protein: CAFRTSGRSTDTQYF.

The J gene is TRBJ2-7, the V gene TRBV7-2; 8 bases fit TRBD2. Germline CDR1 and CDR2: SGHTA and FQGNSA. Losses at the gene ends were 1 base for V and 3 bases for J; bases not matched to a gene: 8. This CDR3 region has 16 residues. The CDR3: CASSLGAGLAGYEQYF. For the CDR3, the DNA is TGTGCCAGCAGCTTAGGGGCAGGGCTAGCGGGCTACGAGCAGTACTTC.

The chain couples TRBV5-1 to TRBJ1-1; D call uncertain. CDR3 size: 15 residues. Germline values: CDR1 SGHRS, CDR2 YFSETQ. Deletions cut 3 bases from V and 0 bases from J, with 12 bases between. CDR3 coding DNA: TGCGCCAGCAGCTCGCTAACCACTTTGAACACTGAAGCTTTCTTT. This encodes CASSSLTTLNTEAFF. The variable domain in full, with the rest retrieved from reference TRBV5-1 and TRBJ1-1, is KAGVTQTPRYLIKTRGQQVTLSCSPISGHRSVSWYQQTPGQGLQFLFEYFSETQRNKGNFPGRFSGRQFSNSRSEMNVSTLELGDSALYLCASSSLTTLNTEAFFGQGTRLTVV.

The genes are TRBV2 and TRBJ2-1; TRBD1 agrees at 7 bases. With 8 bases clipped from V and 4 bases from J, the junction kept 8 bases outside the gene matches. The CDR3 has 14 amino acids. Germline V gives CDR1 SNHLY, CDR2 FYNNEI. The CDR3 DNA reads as TGTGCCAGCCAGGGGGAGAACTGGTACAATGAGCAGTTCTTC. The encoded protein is CASQGENWYNEQFF.

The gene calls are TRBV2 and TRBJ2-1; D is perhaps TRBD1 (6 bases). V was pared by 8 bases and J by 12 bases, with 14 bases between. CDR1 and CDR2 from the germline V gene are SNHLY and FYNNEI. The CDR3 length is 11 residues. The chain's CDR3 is CASHRDLGQFF. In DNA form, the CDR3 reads TGTGCCAGCCACAGGGACCTAGGGCAGTTCTTC. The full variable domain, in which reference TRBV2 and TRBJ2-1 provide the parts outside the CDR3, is EPEVTQTPSHQVTQMGQEVILRCVPISNHLYFYWYRQILGQKVEFLVSFYNNEISEKSEIFDDQFSVERPDGSNFTLKIRSTKLEDSAMYFCASHRDLGQFFGPGTRLTVL.

CDR3 sequence reads: CASSLGGGNQPQHF. CDR3 DNA sequence: TGTGCCAGCAGCTTAGGGGGCGGCAATCAGCCCCAGCATTTT. The chain carries TRBV5-6 and TRBJ1-5, with 7 bases lining up with TRBD1. CDR1 SGHDT and CDR2 YYEEEE come from the germline V gene. The CDR3 runs 14 residues. J was trimmed by 2 bases and V by 2 bases; bases with no gene match: 1.

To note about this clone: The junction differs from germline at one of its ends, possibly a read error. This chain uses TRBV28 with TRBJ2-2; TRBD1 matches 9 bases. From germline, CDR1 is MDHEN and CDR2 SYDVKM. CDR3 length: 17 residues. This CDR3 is CDSRPRGTGINTGELFF. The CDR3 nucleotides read TGTGACAGCAGACCTAGGGGGACAGGGATTAACACCGGGGAGCTGTTTTTT.

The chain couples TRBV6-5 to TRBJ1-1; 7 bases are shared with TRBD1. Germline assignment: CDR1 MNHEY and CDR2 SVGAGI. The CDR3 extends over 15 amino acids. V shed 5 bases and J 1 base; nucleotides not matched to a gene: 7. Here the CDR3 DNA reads TGTGCCAGCAGTCCCCTCCCAGGGGGGAACACTGAAGCTTTCTTT. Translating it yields CASSPLPGGNTEAFF.